Below, 14 T cell receptor beta chains from the same sample are listed, as sequenced in a study of T cells in Graves' hyperthyroidism and ophthalmopathy. Researchers amplified the TCR beta CDR3 regions from RNA transcripts. An initial round of RT-PCR targeting the TCR CDR3 relied on the HTBI primer set. TCRdb reprocessed the multiplex PCR reads with MiXCR, giving one entry per CDR3 protein. The sample carries 30,000 to 40,000 distinct CDR3 sequences, 52% recorded once. Sequenced material: blood. The receptors derive from a man aged 35 to 55 with Graves' ophthalmopathy.

The table lists this clonotype with many counts. The rearrangement links TRBV4-1 to TRBJ1-4, with 7 bases aligning to TRBD1. The ends lost 4 bases at V and 5 bases at J; junction bases unmatched: 7. CDR1 MGHRA and CDR2 YSYEKL come from the germline V gene. The CDR3 is 15 residues long. DNA for the CDR3: TGCGCCAGCAGCCCCGACAGGGATCGAAATGAAAAACTGTTTTTT. Translated, it gives CASSPDRDRNEKLFF.

V usage is TRBV7-9 and J usage is TRBJ2-7, with TRBD1 matching over 11 bases. CDR1 is SEHNR and CDR2 is FQNEAQ in the germline V gene (reference sequence). The length of the CDR3 is 15 residues. V was clipped by 3 bases and J by 5 bases; unmatched bases: 6. The CDR3 loop reads CASSLKGQGEDEQYF. The CDR3 DNA reads as TGTGCCAGCAGCTTGAAGGGACAGGGGGAGGACGAGCAGTACTTC.

Many counts were recorded for this clonotype. The rearrangement joins TRBV28 to TRBJ2-1; maybe TRBD1 (7 bases). This CDR3 spans 16 amino acids. V lost 6 bases, J lost 4 bases, and 19 bases lay in between. Per the germline V gene, CDR1 is MDHEN and CDR2 is SYDVKM. CDR3 sequence: CASRTGDSMEYNEQFF. As DNA, the CDR3 is TGTGCCAGCAGAACAGGGGACTCTATGGAGTACAATGAGCAGTTCTTC.

A remark on this clonotype: No conserved phenylalanine or tryptophan ends this CDR3, so it is likely a read error. V usage is TRBV5-1 and J usage is TRBJ1-3; no clear D gene. The CDR3 extends over 16 amino acids. From germline, CDR1 is SGHRS and CDR2 YFSETQ. The CDR3 sequence: CASRLAIANSGNTIYY. The CDR3 region has the DNA TGCGCCAGCAGGTTGGCCATAGCGAACTCTGGAAACACCATATATTAT.

V usage is TRBV20-1 and J usage is TRBJ2-3; D gene uncertain. V lost 1 base to trimming and J lost 1 base, with 9 bases between them. Germline V gene sequence: CDR1 DFQATT, CDR2 SNEGSKA (reference sequence). The CDR3 spans 14 residues. This CDR3 is CSARGIRGTDTQYF. In nucleotides, the CDR3 is TGCAGTGCTAGAGGTATTCGCGGCACAGATACGCAGTATTTT.

The sample holds many counts of this clonotype. The chain recombines TRBV28 with TRBJ2-7; D is perhaps TRBD1 (6 bases). Trimming cost V 9 bases and J 3 bases, with 15 bases left between them. This CDR3 has 13 amino acids. Germline CDR1 MDHEN, CDR2 SYDVKM. DNA for the CDR3: TGTGCCAGTGAAAAAACAGGGTTCTACGAGCAGTACTTC. It yields the protein CASEKTGFYEQYF.

V usage is TRBV10-3 and J usage is TRBJ2-1; 10 nucleotides match TRBD2. The germline V gene encodes CDR1 ENHRY and CDR2 SYGVKD. The CDR3 has 16 residues. Trimming removed 4 bases from V and 7 bases from J; junction bases left unmatched: 10. The CDR3 coding sequence is TGTGCCATCAGTGGGGGGCTAGCGGGAGTAAGAAATGAGCAGTTCTTC. Protein sequence: CAISGGLAGVRNEQFF.

The chain carries TRBV9 and TRBJ2-2; TRBD2 agrees at 13 bases. The CDR3 has 16 residues. CDR1 and CDR2 from the germline V gene are SGDLS and YYNGEE. Trimming took 2 bases from V and 8 from J; bases not matched to a gene: 6. The CDR3 nucleotides read TGTGCCAGCAGCGTCGAACCGGGACTAGCGGGGGGGGAGCTGTTTTTT. Translated: CASSVEPGLAGGELFF.

This clonotype has just one count. It is unclear where the CDR3 begins or ends on the DNA, so no DNA is shown, and the CDR3 is as TCRdb lists it. V usage is TRBV9 and J usage is TRBJ2-2; the D call TRBD1 from the table was never checked on the DNA. The CDR3 spans 17 amino acids, including both terminal residues. The germline V gene has CDR1 SGDLS and CDR2 YYNGEE. This CDR3 is CASSVGPGTGTTGELFF.

The V gene is TRBV4-1, the J gene TRBJ1-1; D gene unclear. The CDR3 has 14 residues. Trimming pared 4 bases from V and 7 bases from J, leaving 16 bases between. From germline, CDR1 is MGHRA and CDR2 YSYEKL. In nucleotides, the CDR3 is TGCGCCAGCAGCCTCCTGGGGTGGCAAGGTGAAGCTTTCTTT. Protein: CASSLLGWQGEAFF.

This clonotype has ten or more counts. The chain has TRBV20-1 and TRBJ2-5; no firm D call. The length of the CDR3 is 17 residues. CDR1 and CDR2 from the germline V gene are DFQATT and SNEGSKA (reference sequence). V was clipped by 3 bases and J by 1 base, with 21 bases between them. The CDR3 region is CSASSADPIRVQETQYF. The CDR3 nucleotides read TGCAGTGCTAGCTCCGCTGATCCAATCCGGGTCCAAGAGACCCAGTACTTC.

V gene TRBV11-2 combines with J gene TRBJ1-2; 7 bases line up with TRBD1. Germline V gives CDR1 SGHAT, CDR2 FQNNGV. V lost 4 bases and J lost 5; bases outside the gene matches: 7. The CDR3 is made up of 14 amino acids. DNA for the CDR3: TGTGCCAGCAGCTCGGCCGGGACAGCGTATGGCTACACCTTC. Its translation is CASSSAGTAYGYTF. The full variable domain, rest sourced from reference TRBV11-2 and TRBJ1-2, is EAGVAQSPRYKIIEKRQSVAFWCNPISGHATLYWYQQILGQGPKLLIQFQNNGVVDDSQLPKDRFSAERLKGVDSTLKIQPAKLEDSAVYLCASSSAGTAYGYTFGSGTRLTVV.

Many counts were recorded for this clonotype. The chain joins TRBV12-3 or TRBV12-4 to TRBJ2-7; TRBD1 matches 8 bases. The trim removed 6 bases at V and 1 base at J, leaving 2 bases unmatched. This CDR3 comprises 13 residues. The CDR3 DNA reads TGTGCCAGCAGGGACAGGGAATCCTACGAGCAGTACTTC. Protein product: CASRDRESYEQYF.

This sequence joins TRBV11-3 and TRBJ2-1, with 10 bases identical to TRBD2. This CDR3 region has 14 residues. Germline CDR1 SGHNT, CDR2 YENEEA. J gave up 5 bases and V 5 bases, and 3 bases lay outside the gene matches. As DNA, the CDR3 is TGTGCCAGCAGCCGGACTAGCGGCCACAATGAGCAGTTCTTC. It is translated as CASSRTSGHNEQFF.